The clone carrying this T cell receptor (beta chain) was found a few times. This CDR3 has 15 residues. From germline, CDR1 is SGHDN and CDR2 FVKESK. Trimming shortened V by 4 bases and J by 5 bases, and 14 bases separated the two germline ends. This record belongs to a study of blood T cell repertoires in COVID-19. Using immunoSEQ multiplex PCR, the repertoire was profiled, and TCRdb retains in-frame clones only, with some absent. The data contain about 120,000 clones, just under 85% of them singletons. The sequence was collected from a man between 65 and 85 years old with active or convalescent COVID-19. The J gene is TRBJ2-2, the V gene TRBV14; D is perhaps TRBD2 (6 bases). Sequencing was carried out using peripheral blood. The CDR3 reads CASSPREQYTGELFF. The CDR3 nucleotides read TGTGCCAGCAGCCCACGGGAGCAATATACCGGGGAGCTGTTTTTT.